This record covers a single T cell receptor (beta chain). Distinct nucleotide sequences in the sample also encode this CDR3. The data originate from a study of blood T cell repertoires in COVID-19. At the level of the study: COVID-19 samples from acute and convalescent phases originated in the United States, Italy and Spain.

CDR1 and CDR2 (germline): ENHRY, SYGVKD. The CDR3 length is 11 residues. V was trimmed by 4 bases and J by 4 bases, leaving 4 bases between them. In the original analysis: Amplification of reference gene primers was used by the study to estimate nucleated cell counts. The assay was immunoSEQ multiplex PCR, and TCRdb's table has in-frame clones only and misses some. That table supplies the V and J calls and clone size; D and trimming were determined from the DNA. The sample holds some 210,000 clones, roughly four fifths seen once. Sequenced material: peripheral blood. The TCR originated in a woman between 40 and 50 years old with acute or convalescent COVID-19. This chain uses TRBV10-3 with TRBJ2-5; no clear D. The CDR3 protein is CAISAGETQYF. DNA of the CDR3: TGTGCCATCAGTGCGGGAGAGACCCAGTACTTC.